This T cell receptor (beta chain) was identified in a study of regulatory T cells in long-lasting Graves disease. Construction of the TCR beta libraries employed iRepertoire HTBI primers in conjunction with Arm-PCR of CDR3 regions. TCRdb recomputed calls from the multiplex PCR reads with MiXCR, one row per CDR3 protein. Counted here are 200,000 to 250,000 distinct CDR3 sequences, about 19% occurring once; the ten biggest clones make up approximately 12%. Time point described: newly diagnosed GD, antithyroid drugs for less than 3 months. With RNA extracted from PBMCs as input, the TCR library was made. With 6 bases removed from V and 1 base from J, the gap between germline ends came to 9 bases. Germline loops: CDR1 PRHDT, CDR2 FYEKMQ (reference sequence). The CDR3 runs 13 residues. The sample was also reused in another study, on T cells in Graves' hyperthyroidism and ophthalmopathy. That study adds: Used for diagnoses were clinical symptoms, serum thyroxine and TRAb, thyroid ultrasound and orbital computed tomography.

Sample: peripheral blood mononuclear cells (PBMCs), taken at new diagnosis, from a patient treated with antithyroid drugs. This sequence joins TRBV13 and TRBJ2-5; D ambiguous. This TCR was recovered from a woman aged 30 to 39 with Graves disease. DNA of the CDR3: TGTGCCAGCAGATCTGGGCTCCAAGAGACCCAGTACTTC. This sequence encodes CASRSGLQETQYF.